The T cell receptor beta chain under discussion was sequenced for a study of control samples from healthy donors and cancer patients (TCRdb year 2020). The library was built by means of the immunoSEQ multiplex PCR assay. TCRdb carries this immuneACCESS record with in-frame sequences only. Its versions omit some clonotypes, under half of them owing to an unresolved V gene in the studies checked, with the rest unexplained. This sample gives about 120,000 clones in total; around nine tenths of them show up just once. Of the sample, 12% is held by the ten largest clones. This clone has only a few counts. No antigen is known for it. Per-base qualities were not stored, and no clone one base away is much larger. CDR1 and CDR2 are drawn from the germline V gene: MGHRA, YSYEKL. V was cut back by 1 base and J by 4 bases, leaving a gap of 14 bases between them. Including the terminal cysteine and phenylalanine, the CDR3 comprises 15 residues. Only the CDR3 part of the read is kept: 45 bases, read in frame from the first base.

Sample: blood. Here the chain combines TRBV4-1 and TRBJ2-7; a tentative D call is TRBD2 (6 bases match). The clonotype was recovered from a man aged 30-40 years in good health. For the CDR3, the sequence is CASSQGVRDPYEQYF. The DNA reads TGCGCCAGCAGCCAAGGAGTGCGGGACCCATACGAGCAGTACTTC.